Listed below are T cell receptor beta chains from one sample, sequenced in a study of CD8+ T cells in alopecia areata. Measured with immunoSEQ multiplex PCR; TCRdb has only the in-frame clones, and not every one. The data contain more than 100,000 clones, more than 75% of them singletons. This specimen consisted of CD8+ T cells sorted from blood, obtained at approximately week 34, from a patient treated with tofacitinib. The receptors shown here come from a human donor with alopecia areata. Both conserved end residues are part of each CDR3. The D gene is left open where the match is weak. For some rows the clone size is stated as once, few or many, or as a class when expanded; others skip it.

CDR3nt: TGTGCCAGCAGTGAAGGGGGTAGCGGATCCTACGAGCAGTACTTC
CDR3aa: CASSEGGSGSYEQYF
abundance: .
j_gene: TRBJ2-7
v_gene: TRBV2
d_gene: .

CDR3nt: TGTGCCAGCAGTGAAAGTTGGCAGAGCGTCGGAGCGGGGGGGTCCTACAATGAGCAGTTCTTC
CDR3aa: CASSESWQSVGAGGSYNEQFF
abundance: once
j_gene: TRBJ2-1
v_gene: TRBV2
d_gene: TRBD2

CDR3nt: TGTGCCACCAGCACAGGCGGTTCAACCTACGAGCAGTACTTC
CDR3aa: CATSTGGSTYEQYF
abundance: .
j_gene: TRBJ2-7
v_gene: TRBV15
d_gene: .

CDR3nt: TGTGCCAGCTCACTCAGCCTCGGGAGGGCCAGCCAGCCCCAGCATTTT
CDR3aa: CASSLSLGRASQPQHF
abundance: .
j_gene: TRBJ1-5
v_gene: TRBV18
d_gene: .

CDR3nt: TGTGCCAGCAGCCCCTCGACAGGCCCCTACGAGCAGTACTTC
CDR3aa: CASSPSTGPYEQYF
abundance: .
j_gene: TRBJ2-7
v_gene: TRBV5-4
d_gene: .

CDR3nt: TGCGCCAGCAGCTTGCGGCCGTTTACTAGCGGTAACAATGAGCAGTTCTTC
CDR3aa: CASSLRPFTSGNNEQFF
abundance: once
j_gene: TRBJ2-1
v_gene: TRBV5-1
d_gene: TRBD2

CDR3nt: TGTGCCAGCAGTTTTCTACAGGGTGACGAGCAGTACTTC
CDR3aa: CASSFLQGDEQYF
abundance: .
j_gene: TRBJ2-7
v_gene: TRBV27
d_gene: .

CDR3nt: TGTGCCAGTAGTGAACAGGGAGCGGAGGGGGGCAATGAGCAGTTCTTC
CDR3aa: CASSEQGAEGGNEQFF
abundance: .
j_gene: TRBJ2-1
v_gene: TRBV19
d_gene: .

CDR3nt: TGTGCCAGCAGTTTGGGCGGATACAATGAGCAGTTCTTC
CDR3aa: CASSLGGYNEQFF
abundance: .
j_gene: TRBJ2-1
v_gene: TRBV27
d_gene: .

CDR3nt: TGTGCCAGCAGCCTAGGGACAGGTTATACTGAAGCTTTCTTT
CDR3aa: CASSLGTGYTEAFF
abundance: .
j_gene: TRBJ1-1
v_gene: TRBV7-8
d_gene: TRBD1

CDR3nt: TGTGCCAGCAGGCAGGTTGGACTTCTAACTAACAATGAGCAGTTCTTC
CDR3aa: CASRQVGLLTNNEQFF
abundance: .
j_gene: TRBJ2-1
v_gene: TRBV5-8
d_gene: .

CDR3nt: TGTGCCAGCAGCCAACAAGGCTACGAGCAGTACTTC
CDR3aa: CASSQQGYEQYF
abundance: .
j_gene: TRBJ2-7
v_gene: TRBV14
d_gene: .

CDR3nt: TGTGCCAGCAGCTGGGGGACAGGGGCAATAGAGCAGTACTTC
CDR3aa: CASSWGTGAIEQYF
abundance: .
j_gene: TRBJ2-7
v_gene: TRBV7-2
d_gene: TRBD1

CDR3nt: TGTGCCAGCACTCACCCGGGCCGTACCTACGAGCAGTACTTC
CDR3aa: CASTHPGRTYEQYF
abundance: .
j_gene: TRBJ2-7
v_gene: TRBV7-9
d_gene: .